One sample yielded the 32 T cell receptor beta chains listed below, sequenced in a study of identical twins. MiXCR, run by TCRdb on the 5' RACE reads, gives a single entry per CDR3 protein. The profile shows around 340,000 distinct CDR3 sequences, 9% to 15% of them singletons. The sample was also linked to a second study, of yellow fever vaccine responses in identical twins.

The specimen sequenced was CD8+ T cells sorted from blood. All receptors come from a young woman in good health.

The table lists this clonotype with many counts. V is TRBV5-1 and J is TRBJ2-1; the D is unclear. From germline, CDR1 is SGHRS and CDR2 YFSETQ. V lost 2 bases and J 5 bases, leaving 11 bases between the germline ends. The CDR3 totals 14 residues. CDR3 sequence (DNA): TGCGCCAGCAGCTTTAGGACCCCTGACAATGAGCAGTTCTTC. Its translation is CASSFRTPDNEQFF.

The chain couples TRBV20-1 to TRBJ2-7; TRBD2 is a possible D gene (6 bases). The germline V and J ends were trimmed by 4 bases and 1 base, with 11 bases remaining between them. Germline CDR1 reads DFQATT; CDR2 reads SNEGSKA (reference sequence). There are 13 residues in the CDR3. The DNA for the CDR3 is TGCAGTGCTATAAGGAGGGATTCCTACGAGCAGTACTTC. It is translated as CSAIRRDSYEQYF.

The chain employs TRBV29-1 and TRBJ2-2, with D uncertain. From germline, CDR1 is SQVTM and CDR2 ANQGSEA. CDR3 length: 14 amino acids. V shed 1 base and J shed 3 bases, with 9 bases lying between them. The CDR3 sequence: CSVEGAGYTGELFF. The CDR3 bases are TGCAGCGTTGAAGGGGCAGGATACACCGGGGAGCTGTTTTTT.

This clonotype was observed a few times. The chain uses TRBV29-1 and TRBJ2-1; 7 bases are a match to TRBD2. CDR1 and CDR2 (germline): SQVTM, ANQGSEA. The J segment lost 9 bases and the V segment lost 0 bases, leaving 14 bases of the junction unmatched. The CDR3 length is 16 residues. CDR3 in amino acids: CSVEELAGALLGEQFF. The DNA for the CDR3 is TGCAGCGTTGAAGAACTGGCGGGAGCCCTGCTCGGTGAGCAGTTCTTC.

This clonotype occurred a few times. The V call is TRBV5-1, the J call TRBJ1-6; 8 bases fit TRBD1. Trimming at V came to 2 bases and at J to 11 bases, leaving 9 bases not matched to a gene. This CDR3 contains 15 residues. The germline CDR1 and CDR2 sequences are SGHRS and YFSETQ. The DNA of the CDR3 is TGCGCCAGCAGCTTAAGGACAGGGCGCAGGACACCCCTCCACTTT. As protein: CASSLRTGRRTPLHF.

The chain uses TRBV4-1 and TRBJ1-3; the D is unclear. The CDR3 sequence is 14 residues long. CDR1 is MGHRA, CDR2 YSYEKL, per germline. V was clipped by 4 bases and J by 4 bases, with 11 bases between them. The CDR3 DNA is TGCGCCAGCAGCCCAGACCGTTCGGGAAACACCATATATTTT. Encoded protein: CASSPDRSGNTIYF.

This clonotype was seen many times. This chain links TRBV12-3 or TRBV12-4 with TRBJ2-1, with no clear D. The CDR3 is made up of 12 amino acids. With 6 bases removed from V and 8 bases from J, the gap between germline ends came to 11 bases. CDR3 region: CASSPAEDEQFF. The CDR3 DNA is TGTGCCAGCAGCCCGGCAGAGGATGAGCAGTTCTTC.

A few counts support this clonotype. The gene calls are TRBV12-5 and TRBJ2-7; 8 bases map to TRBD2. V was pared by 8 bases and J by 4 bases, with 10 bases of the junction left unmatched. Germline lookup yields CDR1 LGHNT and CDR2 FRNRAP. The CDR3 contains 14 residues. The CDR3 DNA sequence: TGTGCTAGTACCGGGACTAGGGATACTTACGAGCAGTACGTC. This translates into CASTGTRDTYEQYV.

This clonotype was recorded many times. V and J are TRBV5-5 and TRBJ2-1; 9 bases fit TRBD1. The trim removed 0 bases at V and 16 bases at J, leaving 5 bases unmatched. The CDR3 covers 12 residues. Germline V CDR1 and CDR2: SGHKS, YYEKEE (reference sequence). DNA for the CDR3: TGTGCCAGCAGCTTGGGGACAGGGGTTGAATTCTTC. It yields the protein CASSLGTGVEFF. The entire variable domain, with the rest obtained from reference TRBV5-5 and TRBJ2-1, is as follows: DAGVTQSPTHLIKTRGQQVTLRCSPISGHKSVSWYQQVLGQGPQFIFQYYEKEERGRGNFPDRFSARQFPNYSSELNVNALLLGDSALYLCASSLGTGVEFFGPGTRLTVL.

V and J are TRBV27 and TRBJ2-1, with 10 bases aligning to TRBD1. This CDR3 has 15 residues. Germline CDR1 reads MNHEY; CDR2 reads SMNVEV (reference sequence). V was pared by 1 base and J by 7 bases, with 4 bases of the junction left unmatched. The CDR3 DNA follows: TGTGCCAGCAGTTTATATGACAGGGGGCAAAATGAGCAGTTCTTC. This translates into CASSLYDRGQNEQFF.

The genes are TRBV27 and TRBJ2-3, with D possibly matching TRBD2 (6 bases). This CDR3 region has 15 residues. Germline V gives CDR1 MNHEY, CDR2 SMNVEV (reference sequence). The V gene lost 0 bases and the J gene lost 2 bases, with 9 bases spanning the gap. CDR3 protein: CASSLSGTYTDTQYF. CDR3 coding DNA: TGTGCCAGCAGTTTATCGGGGACTTACACAGATACGCAGTATTTT.

This rearrangement joins TRBV28 to TRBJ2-2; D may be TRBD1 (5 bases). Germline V gives CDR1 MDHEN, CDR2 SYDVKM. With 5 bases removed from V and 2 bases from J, the gap between germline ends came to 12 bases. This CDR3 is built from 15 residues. CDR3 sequence (DNA): TGTGCCAGCAGTGATCCGGACACCAACACCGGGGAGCTGTTTTTT. It encodes CASSDPDTNTGELFF.

The V gene is TRBV21-1, the J gene TRBJ2-5; TRBD1 is the table's D call, not checked against the DNA. TRBV21-1 is listed as a pseudogene. The CDR3 is 15 amino acids. CDR3 in DNA: TGTGCCAGCAGCAAAGAGGGAAGGGGAAAAGAGACCCAGTACTTC. The encoded protein is CASSKEGRGKETQYF.

This chain uses TRBV4-1 with TRBJ2-1; the D gene is possibly TRBD2 (6 bases). V lost 5 bases and J lost 7, with 18 bases in between. The length of the CDR3 is 15 residues. Germline V gene sequence: CDR1 MGHRA, CDR2 YSYEKL. For the CDR3, the DNA is TGCGCCAGCAGCATCACTGGAGGGAGCGCTAATGAGCAGTTCTTC. This sequence encodes CASSITGGSANEQFF.

This clonotype was seen a handful of times. This chain links TRBV6-1 with TRBJ1-2; D gene unclear. CDR3 length: 13 residues. V gave up 3 bases and J gave up 2 bases, with 7 bases separating them. Germline lookup yields CDR1 MNHNS and CDR2 SASEGT. The CDR3 region has the DNA TGTGCCAGCAGTGACACCTTAAACTATGGCTACACCTTC. Protein sequence: CASSDTLNYGYTF.

This clonotype was seen only a few times. The chain is built from TRBV4-1 and TRBJ2-3; a possible D gene is TRBD1 (6 bases). The V end was cut by 2 bases, the J end by 1 base, with 13 bases between. The CDR3 covers 16 residues. Germline V gene sequence: CDR1 MGHRA, CDR2 YSYEKL. The CDR3 region has the DNA TGCGCCAGCAGCCAAAGACAGGTTTTCGGCACAGATACGCAGTATTTT. As protein: CASSQRQVFGTDTQYF.

The rearrangement links TRBV2 to TRBJ2-5; D might be TRBD1 (5 bases). Deletions cut 8 bases from V and 0 bases from J, with 10 bases between. This CDR3 is built from 13 residues. CDR1 and CDR2 from the germline V gene are SNHLY and FYNNEI. CDR3 sequence reads: CASEDSNQETQYF. The CDR3, as DNA: TGTGCCAGCGAAGACAGTAACCAAGAGACCCAGTACTTC.

Only a few counts were recorded for this clonotype. This rearrangement joins TRBV27 to TRBJ2-7, with 10 bases aligning to TRBD1. The CDR3 is 16 residues long. V lost 3 bases, J lost 5 bases, and 10 bases stayed unmatched. The germline gives CDR1 MNHEY, CDR2 SMNVEV (reference sequence). This chain's CDR3 is CASSFSGTGEWNEQYV. CDR3 in DNA: TGTGCCAGCAGTTTTTCCGGGACAGGGGAATGGAACGAGCAGTACGTC.

This clonotype appeared a few times. The chain joins TRBV6-5 to TRBJ2-1, with TRBD2 matching over 10 bases. The germline V gene encodes CDR1 MNHEY and CDR2 SVGAGI. This CDR3 contains 18 residues. The V segment lost 5 bases and the J segment 0 bases; nucleotides outside the gene matches: 10. CDR3 bases: TGTGCCAGCAGTCACCAACCGGGACTAGCGTTCTCCTACAATGAGCAGTTCTTC. Amino acids: CASSHQPGLAFSYNEQFF.

The chain couples TRBV5-5 to TRBJ2-1; D gene ambiguous. This CDR3 comprises 13 residues. Per germline, CDR1 SGHKS and CDR2 YYEKEE (reference sequence). The V end was cut by 4 bases, the J end by 9 bases, with 14 bases between. CDR3 in amino acids: CASSPAWSVEQFF. CDR3 DNA: TGTGCCAGCAGCCCGGCCTGGTCGGTTGAGCAGTTCTTC.

Only a few counts were recorded for this clonotype. The chain has TRBV28 and TRBJ2-7, with 7 bases that match TRBD1. Germline CDR1 and CDR2: MDHEN and SYDVKM. The V segment lost 7 bases and the J segment 0 bases; nucleotides outside the gene matches: 3. This CDR3 has 13 amino acids. CDR3 region: CASTPGGSYEQYF. The CDR3 nucleotides read TGTGCCAGCACCCCAGGGGGCTCCTACGAGCAGTACTTC.

The chain is built from TRBV6-1 and TRBJ1-5, with TRBD1 as a possible D gene (6 bases). V dropped 5 bases and J dropped 7 bases, with 12 bases sitting between them. Germline loops: CDR1 MNHNS, CDR2 SASEGT. This CDR3 has 13 amino acids. CDR3 region: CASSTGKGQPQHF. CDR3 nucleotide sequence: TGTGCCAGCAGTACAGGGAAGGGCCAGCCCCAGCATTTT.

The rearrangement links TRBV28 to TRBJ2-5; D gene uncertain. V was pared by 6 bases and J by 3 bases, with 8 bases between. The CDR3 has 12 amino acids. The germline V gene encodes CDR1 MDHEN and CDR2 SYDVKM. This CDR3 reads CASRPPKETQYF. DNA of the CDR3: TGTGCCAGCAGACCCCCAAAAGAGACCCAGTACTTC.

This clonotype was counted at least ten times. The chain carries TRBV5-1 and TRBJ2-1; D is undetermined. V lost 0 bases, J lost 5 bases, and 12 bases lay in between. The CDR3 is 15 amino acids. The germline V gene encodes CDR1 SGHRS and CDR2 YFSETQ. The CDR3 DNA reads TGCGCCAGCAGCTTGGATGAGAGACCGAACAATGAGCAGTTCTTC. Translation: CASSLDERPNNEQFF.

The genes are TRBV9 and TRBJ2-1; 7 bases align to TRBD2. With 3 bases clipped from V and 2 bases from J, the junction kept 5 bases outside the gene matches. Germline V gene sequence: CDR1 SGDLS, CDR2 YYNGEE. The length of the CDR3 is 15 residues. The CDR3 protein is CASSDGRFTYNEQFF. For the CDR3, the DNA is TGTGCCAGCAGCGACGGGAGGTTCACCTACAATGAGCAGTTCTTC.

The table lists this clonotype with a count of one. The CDR3 loop is CASSLRDSPRNSPLHF. CDR3 DNA sequence: TGTGCCAGCAGCTTGCGAGACAGCCCCCGAAATTCACCCCTCCACTTT. J is TRBJ1-6 and V is TRBV5-4; perhaps TRBD1 as D (5 bases). Germline lookup yields CDR1 SGHNT and CDR2 YYREEE (reference sequence). Between the trimmed V and J ends, which lost 1 base and 7 bases, there was a span of 15 bases. CDR3 length: 16 amino acids. The full variable domain, its missing parts supplied by reference TRBV5-4 and TRBJ1-6, is ETGVTQSPTHLIKTRGQQVTLRCSSQSGHNTVSWYQQALGQGPQFIFQYYREEENGRGNFPPRFSGLQFPNYSSELNVNALELDDSALYLCASSLRDSPRNSPLHFGNGTRLTVT.

This clonotype has a count of ten or more. The chain uses TRBV20-1 and TRBJ2-1; 12 bases align to TRBD2. CDR1 is DFQATT and CDR2 is SNEGSKA in the germline V gene (reference sequence). V was pared by 3 bases and J by 6 bases, with 6 bases of the junction left unmatched. This CDR3 is 15 amino acids long. The CDR3 region is CSASLRTSGTNEQFF. The CDR3 DNA reads as TGCAGTGCTAGCCTTAGGACTAGCGGGACCAATGAGCAGTTCTTC.

A few counts support this clonotype. J is TRBJ2-5 and V is TRBV7-6, with 11 bases lining up with TRBD2. CDR3 length: 16 amino acids. Germline CDR1 and CDR2: SGHVS and FNYEAQ. J was trimmed by 0 bases and V by 5 bases; bases with no gene match: 5. The CDR3 loop is CASSPLTSGDQETQYF. The CDR3 DNA reads as TGTGCCAGCAGCCCCTTGACTAGCGGGGACCAAGAGACCCAGTACTTC.

The CDR3: CASGGLAGGAISTDTQYF. The CDR3 DNA reads as TGTGCCAGCGGGGGACTAGCGGGAGGCGCCATTAGCACAGATACGCAGTATTTT. The rearrangement links TRBV27 to TRBJ2-3, with 15 bases that match TRBD2. V dropped 8 bases and J dropped 0; count of bases not matched to a gene: 9. Looked up from germline, CDR1 is MNHEY and CDR2 is SMNVEV (reference sequence). The CDR3 has 18 amino acids.

CDR3 coding DNA: TGTGCCAGCAGTTTGGTCGGGAGGACAGTTACCGGGGAGCTGTTTTTT. This translates into CASSLVGRTVTGELFF. This chain uses TRBV27 with TRBJ2-2; possible D gene TRBD2, 7 bases. The CDR3 is 16 residues long. Per the germline V gene, CDR1 is MNHEY and CDR2 is SMNVEV (reference sequence). The germline V and J ends were trimmed by 3 bases and 5 bases, with 16 bases remaining between them.

This clonotype was seen more than once but under ten times. The V call is TRBV28, the J call TRBJ1-4, with 7 bases aligning to TRBD1. The CDR3 loop spans 15 amino acids. V shed 7 bases, J shed 0 bases, and the junction held 5 bases outside the gene matches. CDR1 MDHEN and CDR2 SYDVKM come from the germline V gene. CDR3 in amino acids: CASTKGQTTNEKLFF. CDR3 nucleotides: TGTGCCAGCACTAAGGGACAGACAACTAATGAAAAACTGTTTTTT.

This clonotype was seen a handful of times. The rearrangement links TRBV20-1 to TRBJ2-7; D not certain. Germline-derived CDR1 and CDR2 are DFQATT and SNEGSKA (reference sequence). Trimming took off 3 bases at V and 1 base at J, with 4 bases between the two ends. The CDR3 is made up of 11 amino acids. CDR3 sequence: CSARDSYEQYF. The CDR3 DNA reads TGCAGTGCTAGGGATTCCTACGAGCAGTACTTC.